This T cell receptor (beta chain) was obtained from a study of neurological immune-mediated disorders. A 10-nucleotide random UMI tagged transcripts in template-switch 5'RACE cDNA synthesis. The output of every sequencing run, over 190 million TCR-beta sequences, came from 15-18 subjects. Via MiXCR, TCRdb re-called the 5' RACE reads, giving one row per CDR3 protein. The sample carries tens of thousands of distinct CDR3 sequences, 4.8% recorded once. V shed 5 bases and J shed 2 bases, with 12 bases lying between them. Per germline, CDR1 SQVTM and CDR2 ANQGSEA. This CDR3 spans 13 amino acids. The study, taken as a whole, reports: No CDR3 amino acid sequences recurred among expanded clones across subjects, suggesting private repertoires in all groups.

The T cells used for sorted libraries numbered roughly 1 million, either CD4+ or CD8+. This clonotype showed up many times. What it binds is unknown. The gene calls are TRBV29-1 and TRBJ1-1, with D hard to call. Sequences were obtained from CD4+ T cells from blood. The TCR sequence derives from a man aged 18-30 years in good health. DNA of the CDR3: TGCAGCGTTTATCGGGAGCCAAACACTGAAGCTTTCTTT. It translates to CSVYREPNTEAFF.